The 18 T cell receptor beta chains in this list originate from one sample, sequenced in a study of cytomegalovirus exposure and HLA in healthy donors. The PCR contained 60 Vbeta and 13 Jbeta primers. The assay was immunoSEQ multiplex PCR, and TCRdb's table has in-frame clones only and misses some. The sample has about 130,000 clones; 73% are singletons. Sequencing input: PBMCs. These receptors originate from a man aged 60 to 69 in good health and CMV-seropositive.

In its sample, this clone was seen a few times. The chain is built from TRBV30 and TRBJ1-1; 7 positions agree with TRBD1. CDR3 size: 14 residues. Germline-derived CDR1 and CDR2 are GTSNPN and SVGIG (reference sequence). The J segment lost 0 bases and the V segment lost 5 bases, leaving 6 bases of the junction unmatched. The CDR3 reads CAWETGVVNTEAFF. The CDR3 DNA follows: TGTGCCTGGGAAACAGGGGTGGTGAACACTGAAGCTTTCTTT.

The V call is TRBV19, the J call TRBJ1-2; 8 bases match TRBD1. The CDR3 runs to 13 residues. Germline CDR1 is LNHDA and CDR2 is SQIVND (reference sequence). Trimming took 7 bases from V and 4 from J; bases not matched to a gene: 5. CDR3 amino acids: CASKRQGPYGYTF. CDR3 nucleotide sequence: TGTGCCAGTAAACGACAGGGGCCCTATGGCTACACCTTC.

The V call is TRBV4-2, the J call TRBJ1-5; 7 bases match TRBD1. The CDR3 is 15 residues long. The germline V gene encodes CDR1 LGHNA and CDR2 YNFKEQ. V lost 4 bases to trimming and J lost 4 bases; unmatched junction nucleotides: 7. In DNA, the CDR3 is TGTGCCAGCAGCCGGGGACAGCAGGGAAATCAGCCCCAGCATTTT. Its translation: CASSRGQQGNQPQHF.

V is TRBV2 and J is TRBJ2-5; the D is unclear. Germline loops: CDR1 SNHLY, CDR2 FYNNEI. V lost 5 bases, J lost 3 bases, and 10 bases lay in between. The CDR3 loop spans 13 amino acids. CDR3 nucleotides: TGTGCCAGCAGTCCAAGGAGCGAAGAGACCCAGTACTTC. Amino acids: CASSPRSEETQYF.

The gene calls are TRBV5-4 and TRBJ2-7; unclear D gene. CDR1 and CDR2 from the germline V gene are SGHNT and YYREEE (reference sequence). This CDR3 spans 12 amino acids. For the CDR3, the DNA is TGTGCTATCGGAGATCCCTCCTACGAGCAGTACTTC. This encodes CAIGDPSYEQYF. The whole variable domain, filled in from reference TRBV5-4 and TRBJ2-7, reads ETGVTQSPTHLIKTRGQQVTLRCSSQSGHNTVSWYQQALGQGPQFIFQYYREEENGRGNFPPRFSGLQFPNYSSELNVNALELDDSALYLCAIGDPSYEQYFGPGTRLTVT.

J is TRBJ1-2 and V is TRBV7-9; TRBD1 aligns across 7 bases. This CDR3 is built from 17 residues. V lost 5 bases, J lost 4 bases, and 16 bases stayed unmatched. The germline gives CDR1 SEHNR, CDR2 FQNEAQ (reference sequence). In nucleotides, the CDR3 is TGTGCCAGCAGCCTGTTGGGTGGGACAGAAGATTTCTATGGCTACACCTTC. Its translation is CASSLLGGTEDFYGYTF. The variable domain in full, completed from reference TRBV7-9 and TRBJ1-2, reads DTGVSQNPRHKITKRGQNVTFRCDPISEHNRLYWYRQTLGQGPEFLTYFQNEAQLEKSRLLSDRFSAERPKGSFSTLEIQRTEQGDSAMYLCASSLLGGTEDFYGYTFGSGTRLTVV.

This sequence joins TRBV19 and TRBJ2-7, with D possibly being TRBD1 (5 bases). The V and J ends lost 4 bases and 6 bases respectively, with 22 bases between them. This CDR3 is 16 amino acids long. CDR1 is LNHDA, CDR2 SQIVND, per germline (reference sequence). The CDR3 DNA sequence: TGTGCCAGTAGTACCGCCCCGGGCAGGGTCTTCTCCGAGCAGTACTTC. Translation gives CASSTAPGRVFSEQYF.

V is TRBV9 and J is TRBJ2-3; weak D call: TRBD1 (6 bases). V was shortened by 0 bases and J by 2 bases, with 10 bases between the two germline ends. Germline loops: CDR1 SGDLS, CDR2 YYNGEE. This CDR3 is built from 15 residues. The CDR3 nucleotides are TGTGCCAGCAGCGTAGCTTCAGGGGCCACAGATACGCAGTATTTT. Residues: CASSVASGATDTQYF.

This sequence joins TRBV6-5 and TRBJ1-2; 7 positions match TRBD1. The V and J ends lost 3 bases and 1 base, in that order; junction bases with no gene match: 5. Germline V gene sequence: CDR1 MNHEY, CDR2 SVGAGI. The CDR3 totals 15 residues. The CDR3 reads CASSYRGQGNYGYTF. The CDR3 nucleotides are TGTGCCAGCAGTTATAGGGGGCAGGGTAACTATGGCTACACCTTC.

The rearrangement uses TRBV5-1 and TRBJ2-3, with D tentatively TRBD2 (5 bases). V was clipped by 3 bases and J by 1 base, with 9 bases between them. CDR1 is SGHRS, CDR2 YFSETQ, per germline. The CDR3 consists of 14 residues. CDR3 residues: CASSYSRGTDTQYF. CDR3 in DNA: TGCGCCAGCAGCTACTCGCGGGGCACAGATACGCAGTATTTT.

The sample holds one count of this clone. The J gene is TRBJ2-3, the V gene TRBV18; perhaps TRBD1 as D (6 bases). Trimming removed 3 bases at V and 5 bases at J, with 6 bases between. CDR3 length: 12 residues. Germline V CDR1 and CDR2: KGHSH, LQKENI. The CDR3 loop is CASSPRGDTQYF. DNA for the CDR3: TGTGCCAGCTCACCCAGGGGAGATACGCAGTATTTT.

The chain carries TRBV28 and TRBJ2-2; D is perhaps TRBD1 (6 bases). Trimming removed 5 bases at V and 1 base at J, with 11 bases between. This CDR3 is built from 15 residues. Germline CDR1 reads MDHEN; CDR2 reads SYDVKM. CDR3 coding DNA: TGTGCCAGCAGTGTACAGGGAAGGAACACCGGGGAGCTGTTTTTT. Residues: CASSVQGRNTGELFF.

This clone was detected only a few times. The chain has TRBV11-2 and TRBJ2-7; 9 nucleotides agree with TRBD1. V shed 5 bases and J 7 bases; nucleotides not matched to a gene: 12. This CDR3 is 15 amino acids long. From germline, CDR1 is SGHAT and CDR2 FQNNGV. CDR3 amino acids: CASSPRDRDQREQYF. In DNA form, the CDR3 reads TGTGCCAGCAGCCCCCGGGACAGGGATCAGCGGGAGCAGTACTTC.

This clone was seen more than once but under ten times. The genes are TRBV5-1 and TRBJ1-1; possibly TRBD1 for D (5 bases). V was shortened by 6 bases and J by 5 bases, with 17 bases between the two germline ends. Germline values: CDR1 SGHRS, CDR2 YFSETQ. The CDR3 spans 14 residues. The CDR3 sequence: CASTPYAGWTEAFF. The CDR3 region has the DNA TGCGCCAGCACCCCATACGCAGGGTGGACTGAAGCTTTCTTT.

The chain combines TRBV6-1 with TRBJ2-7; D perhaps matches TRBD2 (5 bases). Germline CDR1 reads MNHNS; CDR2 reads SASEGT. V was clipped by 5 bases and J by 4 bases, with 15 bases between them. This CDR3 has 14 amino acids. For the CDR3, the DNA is TGTGCCAGCAGTTCCCCAGACCGGGGTTACGAGCAGTACTTC. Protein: CASSSPDRGYEQYF.

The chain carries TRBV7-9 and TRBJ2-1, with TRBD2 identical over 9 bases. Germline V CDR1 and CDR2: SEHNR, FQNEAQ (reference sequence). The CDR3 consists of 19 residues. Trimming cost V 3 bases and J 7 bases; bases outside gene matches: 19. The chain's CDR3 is CASSFFRLAGSVWVNEQFF. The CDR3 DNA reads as TGTGCCAGCAGCTTTTTTCGGCTAGCGGGGAGCGTGTGGGTAAATGAGCAGTTCTTC.

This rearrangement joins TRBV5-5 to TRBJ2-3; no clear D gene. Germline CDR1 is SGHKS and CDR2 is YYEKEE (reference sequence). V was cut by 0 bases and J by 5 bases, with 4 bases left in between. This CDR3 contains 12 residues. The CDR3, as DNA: TGTGCCAGCAGCTTGGCCCTAGATACGCAGTATTTT. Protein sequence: CASSLALDTQYF.

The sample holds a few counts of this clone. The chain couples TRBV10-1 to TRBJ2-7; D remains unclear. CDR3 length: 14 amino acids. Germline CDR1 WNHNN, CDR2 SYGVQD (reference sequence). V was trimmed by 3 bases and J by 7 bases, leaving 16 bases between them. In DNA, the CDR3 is TGCGCCAGCAGTGAAGGCCCATACAGTAGTGAGCAGTACTTC. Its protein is CASSEGPYSSEQYF.